This entry features one T cell receptor (beta chain) sequence. Its specificity is not known. Amplified TCR beta CDR3 regions derived from RNA transcripts. Primed by the HTBI set, a first-round RT-PCR was run on the TCR CDR3. Each CDR3 protein gets one entry after TCRdb re-called the multiplex PCR reads with MiXCR. The repertoire consists of some 400,000 distinct CDR3 sequences, with around an eighth occurring once and the leading ten covering less than 25%. This sample is drawn from a study of T cells in Graves' hyperthyroidism and ophthalmopathy. Study conclusions and caveats: A median about 6 months before onset, the model predicted ophthalmopathy.

Trimming cost V 6 bases and J 7 bases, with 15 bases left between them. The germline V gene encodes CDR1 MDHEN and CDR2 SYDVKM. The CDR3 has 13 amino acids. The sample was blood. V gene TRBV28 combines with J gene TRBJ1-2; D is unresolved. The origin of this receptor is a man younger than 45 with Graves' hyperthyroidism that later progressed to Graves' ophthalmopathy. CDR3 region: CASSPGWWGGYTF. CDR3 DNA sequence: TGTGCCAGCAGCCCCGGTTGGTGGGGTGGCTACACCTTC.